The 5 T cell receptor beta chains below were found in one sample sequenced in a study of T cells in Graves' hyperthyroidism and ophthalmopathy. Amplification of TCR beta CDR3 regions was performed using RNA transcripts as template. The TCR CDR3 was amplified in a first-round RT-PCR using the HTBI primer set. TCRdb used MiXCR to reprocess the multiplex PCR reads, holding one entry per CDR3 protein. The sample includes about 600,000 distinct CDR3 sequences, 13% to 15% of them seen just once. Sample: blood. The receptors were gathered from a woman younger than 35 with Graves' ophthalmopathy.

In its sample, this clonotype was seen many times. The genes are TRBV9 and TRBJ2-3; D is perhaps TRBD1 or TRBD2 (7 bases each). Looked up from germline, CDR1 is SGDLS and CDR2 is YYNGEE. CDR3 length equals 16 residues. The V and J ends lost 6 bases and 1 base respectively, with 18 bases between them. The CDR3 region has the DNA TGTGCCAGCACCCGTTCAGGGGGAGGGGGCACAGATACGCAGTATTTT. Its protein product is CASTRSGGGGTDTQYF.

This clonotype occurred once. The V and J genes are TRBV6-1 and TRBJ2-2; 8 positions match TRBD2. This CDR3 region has 15 residues. V trimming: 4 bases; J trimming: 5 bases; junction bases outside the gene matches: 6. Germline V gene data show CDR1 as MNHNS and CDR2 as SASEGT. CDR3 sequence reads: CASSAGTSPTGELFF. The CDR3 nucleotides are TGTGCCAGCAGTGCCGGGACTAGTCCGACCGGGGAGCTGTTTTTT.

In this sample, this clonotype turned up many times. The rearrangement joins TRBV7-9 to TRBJ2-7, with TRBD1 identical over 7 bases. Germline V gives CDR1 SEHNR, CDR2 FQNEAQ (reference sequence). CDR3 length: 14 amino acids. V shed 5 bases and J 2 bases; nucleotides not matched to a gene: 6. In DNA form, the CDR3 reads TGTGCCAGCAGCCCAACAGGGGCCCCCTACGAGCAGTACTTC. It encodes CASSPTGAPYEQYF.

This clonotype was observed many times. V and J are TRBV6-1 and TRBJ2-1; TRBD2 agrees at 8 bases. Germline loops: CDR1 MNHNS, CDR2 SASEGT. The CDR3 spans 14 residues. Trimming cost V 8 bases and J 2 bases; bases outside gene matches: 5. The CDR3 sequence is CASSTSVTYNEQFF. DNA for the CDR3: TGTGCCAGCTCGACTAGCGTGACCTACAATGAGCAGTTCTTC.

This sequence joins TRBV12-3 or TRBV12-4 and TRBJ1-3; D not resolved. The V end lost 6 bases, the J end lost 0 bases, and 9 bases lay between the germline ends. The CDR3 sequence is 14 residues long. The DNA for the CDR3 is TGTGCCAGCAGAGTGACGAGCTCTGGAAACACCATATATTTT. Translating gives CASRVTSSGNTIYF.